This T cell receptor (beta chain) was sequenced during a study of PD-1 blockade in mismatch repair-deficient tumors. Whole-study findings and limits: Rapid post-treatment expansion, then contraction, generally preceding radiologic response, marked tumor-resident clones.

Germline loops: CDR1 MNHNY, CDR2 SVGAGI (reference sequence). The CDR3 spans 14 residues. Deletions cut 0 bases from V and 4 bases from J, with 9 bases between. Some clones are missing from TCRdb's copy, which holds only in-frame ones; the method was immunoSEQ multiplex PCR. The sample includes about 51,000 clones, 65% to 85% of them seen just once. Mismatch repair deficiency was confirmed in all patients, by PCR or immunohistochemistry. TCRs were sequenced from a few patients responding to pembrolizumab. This clone appeared a single time. As yet, its antigen is unknown. The rearrangement joins TRBV6-6 to TRBJ1-2; D gene unclear. The sample in question was peripheral blood, obtained about 4.5 months after starting pembrolizumab. The TCR sequence derives from an adult with mismatch repair-deficient cancer. CDR3 sequence: CASSYSVVIYGYTF. CDR3 nucleotides: TGTGCCAGCAGTTACTCAGTAGTCATCTATGGCTACACCTTC.